This TCR beta chain comes out of a study of PD-1 blockade in classical Hodgkin lymphoma. Study-wide points: Relapsed/refractory patients reportedly had the lowest baseline TCR diversity, below newly diagnosed patients, who were below healthy donors.

The assay was immunoSEQ multiplex PCR, and TCRdb's table has in-frame clones only and misses some. The table includes 120,000 to 150,000 clones, just under 80% detected once. There was relapse after autologous stem cell transplantation in every patient, and there was variation in brentuximab vedotin exposure. This clone has just a few counts. Its antigen is not identified. This sequence originates from a human donor with classical Hodgkin lymphoma. The sample was peripheral blood mononuclear cells (PBMCs), taken before the second cycle of nivolumab.

CDR3 sequence reads: CASSGTAGNTIYF. The CDR3 coding sequence is TGTGCTAGCTCCGGGACAGCCGGAAACACCATATATTTT. The rearrangement links TRBV12-5 to TRBJ1-3, with TRBD1 identical over 7 bases. Germline V lookup: CDR1 LGHNT, CDR2 FRNRAP. The junction had 6 bases not matched to a gene; V was cut back by 9 bases and J by 4 bases. This CDR3 is 13 amino acids long. The full variable domain, in which reference TRBV12-5 and TRBJ1-3 provide the parts outside the CDR3, is DARVTQTPRHKVTEMGQEVTMRCQPILGHNTVFWYRQTMMQGLELLAYFRNRAPLDDSGMPKDRFSAEMPDATLATLKIQPSEPRDSAVYFCASSGTAGNTIYFGEGSWLTVV.